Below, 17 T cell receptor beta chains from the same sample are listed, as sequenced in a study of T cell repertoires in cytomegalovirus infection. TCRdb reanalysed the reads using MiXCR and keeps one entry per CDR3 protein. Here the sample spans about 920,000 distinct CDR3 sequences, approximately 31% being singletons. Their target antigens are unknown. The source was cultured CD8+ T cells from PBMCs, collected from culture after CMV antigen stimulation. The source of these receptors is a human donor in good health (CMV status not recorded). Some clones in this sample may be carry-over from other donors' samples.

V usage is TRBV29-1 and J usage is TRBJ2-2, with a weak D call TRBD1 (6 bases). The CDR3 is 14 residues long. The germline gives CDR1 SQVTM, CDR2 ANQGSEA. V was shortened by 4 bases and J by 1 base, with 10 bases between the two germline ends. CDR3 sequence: CSVAGTQNTGELFF. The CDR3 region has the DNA TGCAGCGTTGCGGGGACACAGAACACCGGGGAGCTGTTTTTT.

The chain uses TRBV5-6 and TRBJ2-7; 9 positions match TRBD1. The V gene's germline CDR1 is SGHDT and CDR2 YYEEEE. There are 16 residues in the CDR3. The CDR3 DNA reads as TGTGCCAGCAGCTTGGGGGACAGGGTGCTTCGGGACGAACAGTACGTC. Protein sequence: CASSLGDRVLRDEQYV.

The CDR3 spells CASSLGLAGGGETQYF. The CDR3 DNA is TGTGCCAGCAGCTTAGGGCTAGCGGGGGGCGGAGAGACCCAGTACTTC. The chain is built from TRBV7-6 and TRBJ2-5, with 11 bases that match TRBD2. V lost 1 base, J lost 4 bases, and 5 bases stayed unmatched. This CDR3 has 16 residues. CDR1 is SGHVS and CDR2 is FNYEAQ in the germline V gene.

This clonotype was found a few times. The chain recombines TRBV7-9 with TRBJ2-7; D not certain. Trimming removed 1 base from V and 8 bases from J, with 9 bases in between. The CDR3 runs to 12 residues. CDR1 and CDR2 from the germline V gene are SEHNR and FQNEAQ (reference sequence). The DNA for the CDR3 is TGTGCCAGCAGCTTAGACTCGCCCCAGCAGTACTTC. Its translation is CASSLDSPQQYF.

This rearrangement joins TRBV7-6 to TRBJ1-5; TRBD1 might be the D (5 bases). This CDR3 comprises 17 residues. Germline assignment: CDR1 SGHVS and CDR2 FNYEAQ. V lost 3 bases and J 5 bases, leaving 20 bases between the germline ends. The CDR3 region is CASSFYAGQRGDQPQHF. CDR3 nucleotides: TGTGCCAGCAGCTTCTACGCCGGGCAAAGGGGCGATCAGCCCCAGCATTTT.

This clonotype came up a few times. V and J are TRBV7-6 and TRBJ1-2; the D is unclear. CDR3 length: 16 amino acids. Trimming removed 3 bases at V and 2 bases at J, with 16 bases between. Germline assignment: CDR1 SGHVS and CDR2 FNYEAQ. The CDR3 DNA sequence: TGTGCCAGCAGCTTGTCATACGCACCGCCAAACTATGGCTACACCTTC. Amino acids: CASSLSYAPPNYGYTF.

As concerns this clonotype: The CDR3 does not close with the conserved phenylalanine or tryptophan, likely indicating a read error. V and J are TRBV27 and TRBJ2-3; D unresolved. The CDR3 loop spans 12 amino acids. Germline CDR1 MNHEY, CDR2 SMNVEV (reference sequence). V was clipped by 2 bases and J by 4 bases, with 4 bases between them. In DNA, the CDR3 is TGTGCCAGCAGTTTAAGGGCAGATACGCAGTATTAT. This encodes CASSLRADTQYY.

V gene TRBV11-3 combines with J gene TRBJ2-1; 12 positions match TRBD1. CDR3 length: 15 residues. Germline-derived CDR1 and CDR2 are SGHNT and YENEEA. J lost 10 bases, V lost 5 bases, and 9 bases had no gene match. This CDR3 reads CASSHRDRGRKEQFF. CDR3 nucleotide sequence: TGTGCCAGCAGCCACCGGGACAGGGGGCGGAAGGAGCAGTTCTTC.

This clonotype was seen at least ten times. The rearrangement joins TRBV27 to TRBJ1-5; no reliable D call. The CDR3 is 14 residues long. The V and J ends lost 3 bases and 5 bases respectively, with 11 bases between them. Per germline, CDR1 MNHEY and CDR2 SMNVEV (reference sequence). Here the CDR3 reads CASSFSPFDQPQHF. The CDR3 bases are TGTGCCAGCAGTTTTAGCCCCTTTGATCAGCCCCAGCATTTT.

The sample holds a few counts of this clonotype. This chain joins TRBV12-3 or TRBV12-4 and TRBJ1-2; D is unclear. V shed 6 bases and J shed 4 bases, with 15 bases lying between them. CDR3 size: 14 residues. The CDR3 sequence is CASSPRILGYGYTF. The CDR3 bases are TGTGCCAGCAGCCCCCGTATTCTAGGCTATGGCTACACCTTC.

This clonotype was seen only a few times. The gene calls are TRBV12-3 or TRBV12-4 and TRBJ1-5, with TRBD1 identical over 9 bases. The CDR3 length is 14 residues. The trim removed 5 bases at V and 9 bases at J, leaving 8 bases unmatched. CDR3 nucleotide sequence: TGTGCCAGCAGTCCAACAGGGGGCATGGGGCCCCAGCATTTT. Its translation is CASSPTGGMGPQHF.

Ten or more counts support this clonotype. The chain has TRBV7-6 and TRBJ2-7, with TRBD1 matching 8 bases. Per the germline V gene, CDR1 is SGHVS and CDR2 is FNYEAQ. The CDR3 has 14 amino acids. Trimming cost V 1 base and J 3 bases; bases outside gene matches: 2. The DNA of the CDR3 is TGTGCCAGCAGCTTAGAGGACAGGGTCTACGAGCAGTACTTC. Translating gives CASSLEDRVYEQYF.

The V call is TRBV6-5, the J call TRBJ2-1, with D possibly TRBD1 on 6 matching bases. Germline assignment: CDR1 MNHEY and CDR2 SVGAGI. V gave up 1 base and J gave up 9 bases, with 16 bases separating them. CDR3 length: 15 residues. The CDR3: CASSYFLRGRGEQFF. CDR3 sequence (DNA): TGTGCCAGCAGTTACTTCCTCAGGGGACGGGGTGAGCAGTTCTTC.

The CDR3 bases are TGCGCCAGCAGCCCGGTGGAGAGTTCATACGGGGAGCTGTTTTTT. Residues: CASSPVESSYGELFF. This sequence joins TRBV5-1 and TRBJ2-2; D gene uncertain. The CDR3 runs to 15 residues. V dropped 4 bases and J dropped 7 bases, with 17 bases sitting between them. Germline V gives CDR1 SGHRS, CDR2 YFSETQ.

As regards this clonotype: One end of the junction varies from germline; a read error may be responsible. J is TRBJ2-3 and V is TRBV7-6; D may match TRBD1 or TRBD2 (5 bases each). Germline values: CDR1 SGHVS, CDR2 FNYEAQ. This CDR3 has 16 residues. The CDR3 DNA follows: TGTACCAGCAGCTTAGTTGGGGACGGTGGCACAGATACGCAGTATTTT. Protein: CTSSLVGDGGTDTQYF.

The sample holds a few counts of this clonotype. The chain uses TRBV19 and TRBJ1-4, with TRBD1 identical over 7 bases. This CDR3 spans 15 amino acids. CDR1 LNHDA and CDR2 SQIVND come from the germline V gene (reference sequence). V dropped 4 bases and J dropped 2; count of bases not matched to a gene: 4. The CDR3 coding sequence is TGTGCCAGTAGTAGCAGGGGGTCGACTAATGAAAAACTGTTTTTT. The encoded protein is CASSSRGSTNEKLFF.

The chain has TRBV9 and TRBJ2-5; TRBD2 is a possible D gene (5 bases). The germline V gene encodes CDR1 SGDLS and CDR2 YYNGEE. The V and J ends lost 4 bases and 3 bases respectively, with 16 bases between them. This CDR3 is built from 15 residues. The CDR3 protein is CASSPPSGSEETQYF. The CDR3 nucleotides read TGTGCCAGCAGCCCCCCCTCGGGATCCGAAGAGACCCAGTACTTC.